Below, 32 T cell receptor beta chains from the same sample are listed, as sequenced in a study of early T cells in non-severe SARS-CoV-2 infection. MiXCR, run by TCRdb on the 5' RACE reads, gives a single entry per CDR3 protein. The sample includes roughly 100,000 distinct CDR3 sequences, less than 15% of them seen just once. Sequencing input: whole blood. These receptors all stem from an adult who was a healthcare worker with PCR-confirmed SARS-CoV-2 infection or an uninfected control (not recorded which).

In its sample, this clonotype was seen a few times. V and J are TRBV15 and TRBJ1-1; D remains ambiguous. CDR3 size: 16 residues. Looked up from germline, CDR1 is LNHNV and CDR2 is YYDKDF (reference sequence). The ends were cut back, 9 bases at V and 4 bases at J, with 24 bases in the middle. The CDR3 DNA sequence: TGTGCCACTGGAGACTCCAGATCCCCGCCCAGCACTGAAGCTTTCTTT. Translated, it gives CATGDSRSPPSTEAFF.

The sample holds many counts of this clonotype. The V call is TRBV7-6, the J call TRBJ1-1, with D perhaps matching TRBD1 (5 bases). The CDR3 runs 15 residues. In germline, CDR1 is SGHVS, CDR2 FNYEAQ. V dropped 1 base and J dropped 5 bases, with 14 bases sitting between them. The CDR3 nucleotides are TGTGCCAGCAGCTTAGAGGCAGGTGGGGGGACTGAAGCTTTCTTT. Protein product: CASSLEAGGGTEAFF. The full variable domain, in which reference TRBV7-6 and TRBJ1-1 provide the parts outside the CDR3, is GAGVSQSPRYKVTKRGQDVALRCDPISGHVSLYWYRQALGQGPEFLTYFNYEAQQDKSGLPNDRFSAERPEGSISTLTIQRTEQRDSAMYRCASSLEAGGGTEAFFGQGTRLTVV.

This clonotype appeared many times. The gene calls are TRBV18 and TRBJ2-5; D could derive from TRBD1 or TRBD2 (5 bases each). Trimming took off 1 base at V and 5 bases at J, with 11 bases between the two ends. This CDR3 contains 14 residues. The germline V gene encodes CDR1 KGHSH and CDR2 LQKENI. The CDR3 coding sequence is TGTGCCAGCTCACCACTTGAAGGGACGGAGACCCAGTACTTC. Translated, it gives CASSPLEGTETQYF.

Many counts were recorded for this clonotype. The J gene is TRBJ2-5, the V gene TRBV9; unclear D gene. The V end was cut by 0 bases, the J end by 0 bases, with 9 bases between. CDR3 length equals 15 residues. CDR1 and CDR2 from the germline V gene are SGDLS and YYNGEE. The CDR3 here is CASSVAGTYQETQYF. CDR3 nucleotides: TGTGCCAGCAGCGTAGCGGGTACCTACCAAGAGACCCAGTACTTC.

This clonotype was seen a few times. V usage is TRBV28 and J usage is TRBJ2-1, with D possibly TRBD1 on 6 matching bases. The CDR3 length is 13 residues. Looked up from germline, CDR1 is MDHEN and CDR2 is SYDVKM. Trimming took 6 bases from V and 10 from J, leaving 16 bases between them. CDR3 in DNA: TGTGCCAGCAGCCTAACAGGGCCATGGGAGCAGTTCTTC. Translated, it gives CASSLTGPWEQFF. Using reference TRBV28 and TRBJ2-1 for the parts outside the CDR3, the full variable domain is DVKVTQSSRYLVKRTGEKVFLECVQDMDHENMFWYRQDPGLGLRLIYFSYDVKMKEKGDIPEGYSVSREKKERFSLILESASTNQTSMYLCASSLTGPWEQFFGPGTRLTVL.

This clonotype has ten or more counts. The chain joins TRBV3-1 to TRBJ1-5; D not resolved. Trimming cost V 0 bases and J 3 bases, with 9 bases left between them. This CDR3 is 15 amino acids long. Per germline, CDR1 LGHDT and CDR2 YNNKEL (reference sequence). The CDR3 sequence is CASSQDPVHNQPQHF. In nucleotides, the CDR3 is TGTGCCAGCAGCCAAGATCCCGTACACAATCAGCCCCAGCATTTT.

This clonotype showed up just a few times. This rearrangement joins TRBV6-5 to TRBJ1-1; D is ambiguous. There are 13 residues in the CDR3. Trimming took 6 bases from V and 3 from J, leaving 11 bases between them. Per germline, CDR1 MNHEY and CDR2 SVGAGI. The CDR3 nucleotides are TGTGCCAGCAGCGGAGACACTTACACTGAAGCTTTCTTT. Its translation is CASSGDTYTEAFF.

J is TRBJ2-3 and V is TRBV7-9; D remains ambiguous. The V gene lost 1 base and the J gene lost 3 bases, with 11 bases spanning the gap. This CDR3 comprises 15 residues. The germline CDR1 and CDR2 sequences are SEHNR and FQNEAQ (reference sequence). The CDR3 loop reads CASSLDSFGTDTQYF. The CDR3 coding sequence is TGTGCCAGCAGCTTAGACTCCTTTGGTACAGATACGCAGTATTTT.

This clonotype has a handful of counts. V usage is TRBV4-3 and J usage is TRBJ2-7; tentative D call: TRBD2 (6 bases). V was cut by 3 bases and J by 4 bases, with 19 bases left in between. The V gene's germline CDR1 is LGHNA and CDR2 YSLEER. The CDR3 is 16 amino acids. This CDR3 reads CASSHARGSGAYEQYF. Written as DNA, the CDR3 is TGCGCCAGCAGCCACGCTAGAGGGTCGGGAGCTTACGAGCAGTACTTC.

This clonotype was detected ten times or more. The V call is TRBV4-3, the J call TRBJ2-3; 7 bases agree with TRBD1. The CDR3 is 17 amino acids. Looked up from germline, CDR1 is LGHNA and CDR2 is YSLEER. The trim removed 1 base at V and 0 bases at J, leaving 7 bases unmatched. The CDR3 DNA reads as TGCGCCAGCAGCCAAGGCCCAGGGGGTTTCAGCACAGATACGCAGTATTTT. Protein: CASSQGPGGFSTDTQYF.

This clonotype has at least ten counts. The CDR3 bases are TGCGCCAGCAGCTTGGGCGGACTAAGCTCCTACGAGCAGTACTTC. Encoded protein: CASSLGGLSSYEQYF. The rearrangement joins TRBV5-1 to TRBJ2-7; maybe TRBD2 (6 bases). Trimming cost V 0 bases and J 0 bases, with 10 bases left between them. CDR3 length: 15 residues. Germline V gives CDR1 SGHRS, CDR2 YFSETQ.

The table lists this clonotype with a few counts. In nucleotides, the CDR3 is TGTGCCAGCAGCTTAAGGGGACTTCCGGGAAACAATGAGCAGTTCTTC. It codes for CASSLRGLPGNNEQFF. The genes are TRBV7-2 and TRBJ2-1; D may be TRBD2 (6 bases). Germline CDR1 reads SGHTA; CDR2 reads FQGNSA. V lost 2 bases, J lost 5 bases, and 16 bases lay in between. CDR3 size: 16 residues. Supplemented by reference TRBV7-2 and TRBJ2-1, the full variable domain reads GAGVSQSPSNKVTEKGKDVELRCDPISGHTALYWYRQSLGQGLEFLIYFQGNSAPDKSGLPSDRFSAERTGGSVSTLTIQRTQQEDSAVYLCASSLRGLPGNNEQFFGPGTRLTVL.

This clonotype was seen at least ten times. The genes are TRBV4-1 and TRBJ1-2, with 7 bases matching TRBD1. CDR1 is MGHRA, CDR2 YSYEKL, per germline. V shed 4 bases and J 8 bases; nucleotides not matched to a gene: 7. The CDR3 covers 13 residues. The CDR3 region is CASSPEGAGGYTF. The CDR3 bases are TGCGCCAGCAGCCCTGAGGGGGCGGGCGGCTACACCTTC.

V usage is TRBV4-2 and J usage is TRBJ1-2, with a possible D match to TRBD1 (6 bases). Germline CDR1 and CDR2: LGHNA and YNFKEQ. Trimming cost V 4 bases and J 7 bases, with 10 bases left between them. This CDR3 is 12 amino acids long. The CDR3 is CASSPGQIGYTF. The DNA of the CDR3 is TGTGCCAGCAGCCCCGGACAGATTGGCTACACCTTC.

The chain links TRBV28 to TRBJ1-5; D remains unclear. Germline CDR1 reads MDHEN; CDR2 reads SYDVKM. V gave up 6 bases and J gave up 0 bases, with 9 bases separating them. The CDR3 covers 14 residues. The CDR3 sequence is CASRPAASNQPQHF. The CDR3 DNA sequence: TGTGCCAGCAGGCCGGCGGCTAGCAATCAGCCCCAGCATTTT.

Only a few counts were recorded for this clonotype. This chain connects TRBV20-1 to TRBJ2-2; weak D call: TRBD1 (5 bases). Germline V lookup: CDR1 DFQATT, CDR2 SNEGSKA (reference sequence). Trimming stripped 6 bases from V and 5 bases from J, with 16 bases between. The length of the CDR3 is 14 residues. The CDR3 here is CSAIRAPLTGELFF. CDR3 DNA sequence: TGCAGTGCAATCAGGGCCCCTCTGACCGGGGAGCTGTTTTTT.

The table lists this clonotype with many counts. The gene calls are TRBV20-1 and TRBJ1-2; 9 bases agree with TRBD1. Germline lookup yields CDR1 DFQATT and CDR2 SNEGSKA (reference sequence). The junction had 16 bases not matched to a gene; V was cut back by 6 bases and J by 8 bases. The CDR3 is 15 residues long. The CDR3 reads CSAVYSKQGASGYTF. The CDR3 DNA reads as TGCAGTGCAGTCTACTCGAAACAGGGGGCTTCGGGCTACACCTTC.

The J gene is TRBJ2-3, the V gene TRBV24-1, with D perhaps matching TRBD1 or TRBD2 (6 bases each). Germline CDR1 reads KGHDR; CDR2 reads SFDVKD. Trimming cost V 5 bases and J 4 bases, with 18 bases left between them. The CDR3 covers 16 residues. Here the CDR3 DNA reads TGTGCCACCAGTGCCGTAGGCATGAGGGGGGCAGATACGCAGTATTTT. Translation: CATSAVGMRGADTQYF.

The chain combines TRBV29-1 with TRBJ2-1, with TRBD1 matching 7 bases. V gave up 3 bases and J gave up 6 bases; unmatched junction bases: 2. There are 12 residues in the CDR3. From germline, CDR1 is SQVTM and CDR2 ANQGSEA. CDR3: CSVDTGANEQFF. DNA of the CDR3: TGCAGCGTTGATACAGGGGCCAATGAGCAGTTCTTC.

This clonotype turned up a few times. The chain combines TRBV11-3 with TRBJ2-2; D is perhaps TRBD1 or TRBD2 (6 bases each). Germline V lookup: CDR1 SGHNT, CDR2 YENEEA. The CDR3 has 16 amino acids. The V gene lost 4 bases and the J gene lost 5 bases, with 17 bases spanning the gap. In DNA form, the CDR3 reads TGTGCCAGCAGCTCATTTGCCGGGGGCCGTACCGGGGAGCTGTTTTTT. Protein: CASSSFAGGRTGELFF.

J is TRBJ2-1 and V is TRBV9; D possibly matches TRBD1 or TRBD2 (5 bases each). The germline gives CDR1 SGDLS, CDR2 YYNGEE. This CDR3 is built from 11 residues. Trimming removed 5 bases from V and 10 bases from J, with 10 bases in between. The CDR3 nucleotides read TGTGCCAGCAGTGGGGGAACGGAGCAGTTCTTC. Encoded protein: CASSGGTEQFF. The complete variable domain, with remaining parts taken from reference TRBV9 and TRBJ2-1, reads DSGVTQTPKHLITATGQRVTLRCSPRSGDLSVYWYQQSLDQGLQFLIQYYNGEERAKGNILERFSAQQFPDLHSELNLSSLELGDSALYFCASSGGTEQFFGPGTRLTVL.

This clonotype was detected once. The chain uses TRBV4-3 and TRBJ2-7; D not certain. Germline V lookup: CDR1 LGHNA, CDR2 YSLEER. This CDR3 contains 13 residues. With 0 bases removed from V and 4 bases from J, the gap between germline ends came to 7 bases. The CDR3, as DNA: TGCGCCAGCAGCCAAGAGGCCAGGTACGAGCAGTACTTC. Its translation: CASSQEARYEQYF.

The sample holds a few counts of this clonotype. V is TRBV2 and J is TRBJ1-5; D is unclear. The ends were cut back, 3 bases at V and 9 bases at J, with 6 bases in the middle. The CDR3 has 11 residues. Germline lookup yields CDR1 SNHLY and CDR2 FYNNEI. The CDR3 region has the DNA TGTGCCAGCAGTGATCGGGGGCCCCAGCATTTT. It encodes CASSDRGPQHF.

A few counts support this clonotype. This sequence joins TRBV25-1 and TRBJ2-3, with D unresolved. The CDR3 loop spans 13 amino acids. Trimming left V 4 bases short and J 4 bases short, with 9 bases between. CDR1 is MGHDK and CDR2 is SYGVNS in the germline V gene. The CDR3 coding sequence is TGTGCCAGCAGTGGTGACAATTCAGATACGCAGTATTTT. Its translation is CASSGDNSDTQYF. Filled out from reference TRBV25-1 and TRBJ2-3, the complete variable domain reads EADIYQTPRYLVIGTGKKITLECSQTMGHDKMYWYQQDPGMELHLIHYSYGVNSTEKGDLSSESTVSRIRTEHFPLTLESARPSHTSQYLCASSGDNSDTQYFGPGTRLTVL.

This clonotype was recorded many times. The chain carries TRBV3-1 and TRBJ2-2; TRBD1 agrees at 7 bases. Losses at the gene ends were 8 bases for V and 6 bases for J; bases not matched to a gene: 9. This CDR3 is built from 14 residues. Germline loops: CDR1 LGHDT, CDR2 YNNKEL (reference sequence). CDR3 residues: CASSYRGLAGELFF. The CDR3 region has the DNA TGTGCCAGCTCGTACAGGGGATTGGCCGGGGAGCTGTTTTTT.

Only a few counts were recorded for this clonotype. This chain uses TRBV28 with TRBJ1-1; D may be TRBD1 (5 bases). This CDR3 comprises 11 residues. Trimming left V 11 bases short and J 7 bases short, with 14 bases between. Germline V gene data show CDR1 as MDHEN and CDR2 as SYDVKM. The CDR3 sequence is CAGGTLYEAFF. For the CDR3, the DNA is TGTGCCGGCGGGACGCTTTATGAAGCTTTCTTT.

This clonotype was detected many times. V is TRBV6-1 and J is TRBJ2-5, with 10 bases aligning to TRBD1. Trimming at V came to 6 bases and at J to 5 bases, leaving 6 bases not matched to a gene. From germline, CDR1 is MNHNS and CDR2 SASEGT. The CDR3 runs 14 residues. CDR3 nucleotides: TGTGCCAGCAGGAGGACAGGGGGAGGGGAGACCCAGTACTTC. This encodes CASRRTGGGETQYF.

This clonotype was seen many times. The CDR3: CASSPMAGVGGETQYF. The CDR3 DNA is TGTGCCAGCAGCCCCATGGCAGGGGTCGGGGGAGAGACCCAGTACTTC. This chain connects TRBV7-8 to TRBJ2-5; D possibly matches TRBD1 or TRBD2 (6 bases each). Germline V gene lookup returns CDR1 SGHVS and CDR2 FQNEAQ. The CDR3 is 16 residues long. V was pared by 5 bases and J by 4 bases, with 20 bases between.

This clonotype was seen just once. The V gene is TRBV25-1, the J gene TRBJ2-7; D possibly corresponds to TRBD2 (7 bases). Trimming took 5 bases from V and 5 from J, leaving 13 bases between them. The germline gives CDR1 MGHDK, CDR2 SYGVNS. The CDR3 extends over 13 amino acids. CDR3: CASSIAGAHEQYF. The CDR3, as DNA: TGTGCCAGCAGTATCGCGGGGGCTCACGAGCAGTACTTC.

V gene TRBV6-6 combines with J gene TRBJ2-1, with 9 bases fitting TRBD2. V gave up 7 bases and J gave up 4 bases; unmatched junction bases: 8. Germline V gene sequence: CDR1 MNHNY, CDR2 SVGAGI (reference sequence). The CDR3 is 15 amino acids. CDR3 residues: CASTQRAGGYNEQFF. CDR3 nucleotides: TGTGCCAGCACCCAAAGGGCGGGGGGGTACAATGAGCAGTTCTTC.

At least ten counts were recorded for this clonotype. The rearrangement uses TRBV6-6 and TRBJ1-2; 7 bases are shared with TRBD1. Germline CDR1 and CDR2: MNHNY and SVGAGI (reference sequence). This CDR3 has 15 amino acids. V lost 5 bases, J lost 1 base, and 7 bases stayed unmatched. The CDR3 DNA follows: TGTGCCAGCAGTCCGGGACAGCTACATAACTATGGCTACACCTTC. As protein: CASSPGQLHNYGYTF.

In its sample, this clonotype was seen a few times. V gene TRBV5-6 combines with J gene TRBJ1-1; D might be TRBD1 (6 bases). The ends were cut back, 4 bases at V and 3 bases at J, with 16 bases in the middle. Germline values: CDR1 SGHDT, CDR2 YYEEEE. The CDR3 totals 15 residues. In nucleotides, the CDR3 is TGTGCCAGCAGCACGGTACAGGGCGGGGACACTGAAGCTTTCTTT. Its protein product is CASSTVQGGDTEAFF. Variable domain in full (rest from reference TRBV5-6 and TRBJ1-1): DAGVTQSPTHLIKTRGQQVTLRCSPKSGHDTVSWYQQALGQGPQFIFQYYEEEERQRGNFPDRFSGHQFPNYSSELNVNALLLGDSALYLCASSTVQGGDTEAFFGQGTRLTVV.